One and the same sample provided the 25 T cell receptor beta chains below, sequenced in a study of T cell repertoires in cytomegalovirus infection. TCRdb re-derived calls from the reads in MiXCR, one entry per CDR3 protein. The sample contains around 450,000 distinct CDR3 sequences, roughly 31% of which appear only once. Sequencing was carried out using PBMCs. The receptor set was obtained from a human donor in good health (CMV status not recorded). Some clones in this sample may be carry-over from other donors' samples.

This clonotype was picked up a small number of times. This chain uses TRBV12-3 or TRBV12-4 with TRBJ1-3; D gene unclear. V was trimmed by 6 bases and J by 5 bases, leaving 8 bases between them. The CDR3 extends over 12 amino acids. CDR3 bases: TGTGCCAGCAGGCATAACAGAAACACCATATATTTT. Protein product: CASRHNRNTIYF.

The chain has TRBV11-3 and TRBJ1-1; D remains unclear. Trimming stripped 0 bases from V and 6 bases from J, with 8 bases between. The CDR3 has 13 residues. CDR1 and CDR2 (germline): SGHNT, YENEEA. Here the CDR3 reads CASSLDSMAEAFF. The CDR3 coding sequence is TGTGCCAGCAGCTTAGATAGTATGGCTGAAGCTTTCTTT.

This clonotype was counted a few times. The rearrangement joins TRBV10-3 to TRBJ2-5; 8 bases fit TRBD2. The V gene's germline CDR1 is ENHRY and CDR2 SYGVKD. The V gene end was trimmed by 2 bases and the J gene end by 3 bases; junction bases not matched to a gene: 8. There are 16 residues in the CDR3. The CDR3 DNA reads as TGTGCCATCAGTGAGGGGCTAGCGGGCCCCAAAGAGACCCAGTACTTC. Protein sequence: CAISEGLAGPKETQYF.

The table lists this clonotype with many counts. The chain links TRBV4-2 to TRBJ1-1; TRBD1 agrees at 9 bases. The V segment lost 3 bases and the J segment 10 bases; nucleotides outside the gene matches: 9. The CDR3 has 14 amino acids. CDR1 is LGHNA and CDR2 is YNFKEQ in the germline V gene. As DNA, the CDR3 is TGTGCCAGCAGCCAGGAAGGGACAGGGAACAGAGCTTTCTTT. This gives the protein CASSQEGTGNRAFF.

The chain couples TRBV2 to TRBJ2-5; possible D gene TRBD1, 5 bases. V was pared by 6 bases and J by 5 bases, with 13 bases between. This CDR3 comprises 13 residues. Germline-derived CDR1 and CDR2 are SNHLY and FYNNEI. The CDR3 bases are TGTGCCAGCAGCAGCTTACAGGTTGAGACCCAGTACTTC. Its protein product is CASSSLQVETQYF.

The V and J genes are TRBV4-1 and TRBJ2-1, with 8 bases matching TRBD2. With V trimmed by 4 bases and J by 3 bases, 5 bases remained unmatched. This CDR3 is 15 amino acids long. The germline CDR1 and CDR2 sequences are MGHRA and YSYEKL. The CDR3 bases are TGCGCCAGCAGCCCCGGACTAGCCGTCTACAATGAGCAGTTCTTC. Amino acids: CASSPGLAVYNEQFF.

This clonotype was detected only a few times. The chain couples TRBV7-6 to TRBJ2-7; D gene uncertain. In germline, CDR1 is SGHVS, CDR2 FNYEAQ. The CDR3 consists of 11 residues. Trimming left V 5 bases short and J 2 bases short, with 4 bases between. Written as DNA, the CDR3 is TGTGCCAGCAGCCACCCCTACGAGCAGTACTTC. It specifies CASSHPYEQYF. The full variable domain, its missing parts supplied by reference TRBV7-6 and TRBJ2-7, is GAGVSQSPRYKVTKRGQDVALRCDPISGHVSLYWYRQALGQGPEFLTYFNYEAQQDKSGLPNDRFSAERPEGSISTLTIQRTEQRDSAMYRCASSHPYEQYFGPGTRLTVT.

This clonotype was counted many times. This chain uses TRBV12-3 or TRBV12-4 with TRBJ2-5, with 12 bases matching TRBD2. The ends lost 4 bases at V and 7 bases at J; junction bases unmatched: 10. The CDR3 is made up of 16 amino acids. In nucleotides, the CDR3 is TGTGCCAGCAGTTCCTCTTCTAGCGGGGGGGCCTGGACCCAGTACTTC. Translation gives CASSSSSSGGAWTQYF.

This clonotype was seen repeatedly, ten times or more. This chain joins TRBV6-1 and TRBJ1-3, with D maybe TRBD1 (5 bases). Germline CDR1 MNHNS, CDR2 SASEGT. This CDR3 has 17 amino acids. Trimming pared 0 bases from V and 5 bases from J, leaving 17 bases between. The CDR3 DNA reads TGTGCCAGCAGTGAAGCGGGTCCCTCAGCAGGGAGAAACACCATATATTTT. Its translation is CASSEAGPSAGRNTIYF.

The J gene is TRBJ2-2, the V gene TRBV7-9; the D call may be TRBD1 or TRBD2 (5 bases each). Trimming pared 4 bases from V and 5 bases from J, leaving 14 bases between. Germline V lookup: CDR1 SEHNR, CDR2 FQNEAQ (reference sequence). The CDR3 consists of 15 residues. This chain's CDR3 is CASSWGPRGTGELFF. The CDR3 coding sequence is TGTGCCAGCAGCTGGGGACCGAGGGGAACCGGGGAGCTGTTTTTT. The full variable domain, completed using reference TRBV7-9 and TRBJ2-2, is DTGVSQNPRHKITKRGQNVTFRCDPISEHNRLYWYRQTLGQGPEFLTYFQNEAQLEKSRLLSDRFSAERPKGSFSTLEIQRTEQGDSAMYLCASSWGPRGTGELFFGEGSRLTVL.

In the case of this clonotype: Since a much larger clone is just one base distant, this may be a read error. Lacking the conserved final phenylalanine or tryptophan, this CDR3 likely reflects a read error. The DNA is omitted, as the CDR3 cannot be located on it reliably, and the CDR3 follows TCRdb's listing. The chain uses TRBV7-8 and TRBJ2-7; no check of the table's D call, TRBD2, against the DNA was made. Germline V gene lookup returns CDR1 SGHVS and CDR2 FQNEAQ. The length of the CDR3 is 13 amino acids, counting both ends. The chain's CDR3 is CASSGGTSAGLYL.

This clonotype was found many times. The rearrangement links TRBV19 to TRBJ1-4; 7 bases agree with TRBD1. The CDR3 contains 16 residues. V was pared by 8 bases and J by 0 bases, with 9 bases of the junction left unmatched. Germline CDR1 and CDR2: LNHDA and SQIVND (reference sequence). CDR3 DNA sequence: TGTGCCAGTGCCACTGGAGGGGGCGCAACTAATGAAAAACTGTTTTTT. Encoded protein: CASATGGGATNEKLFF.

The chain employs TRBV20-1 and TRBJ2-6, with a weak D call TRBD2 (7 bases). The CDR3 has 15 residues. Trimming shortened V by 7 bases and J by 0 bases, and 13 bases separated the two germline ends. The germline V gene encodes CDR1 DFQATT and CDR2 SNEGSKA (reference sequence). The CDR3 sequence is CSVRRGASGANVLTF. CDR3 in DNA: TGCAGTGTCCGCCGGGGGGCCTCTGGGGCCAACGTCCTGACTTTC.

The rearrangement joins TRBV19 to TRBJ1-2; possible D gene TRBD1, 5 bases. Trimming took off 7 bases at V and 8 bases at J, with 23 bases between the two ends. This CDR3 is 15 amino acids long. Germline CDR1 and CDR2: LNHDA and SQIVND (reference sequence). The CDR3 DNA is TGTGCCAGTAAGAGGGGAGGACCCACCGAGTCGGGCTACACCTTC. Translation: CASKRGGPTESGYTF.

This sequence joins TRBV6-8 and TRBJ1-2, with no clear D. CDR1 is MNHGY and CDR2 is SAAAGT in the germline V gene. With 2 bases removed from V and 6 bases from J, the gap between germline ends came to 10 bases. This CDR3 comprises 13 residues. CDR3: CASSYIREDGYTF. The CDR3 region has the DNA TGTGCCAGCAGTTACATCCGAGAAGATGGCTACACCTTC.

There are many counts of this clonotype. The chain combines TRBV7-2 with TRBJ1-1; 7 nucleotides match TRBD1. This CDR3 has 14 residues. Per germline, CDR1 SGHTA and CDR2 FQGNSA. The junction had 4 bases not matched to a gene; V was cut back by 5 bases and J by 1 base. CDR3: CASSLEGANTEAFF. CDR3 in DNA: TGTGCCAGCAGCCTAGAGGGGGCGAACACTGAAGCTTTCTTT.

This CDR3 is CASSSPHWTGREANYGYTF. The CDR3 bases are TGTGCCAGCAGCTCCCCGCACTGGACGGGGCGGGAAGCTAACTATGGCTACACCTTC. The genes are TRBV7-9 and TRBJ1-2; a possible D gene is TRBD1 (5 bases). There are 19 residues in the CDR3. V was trimmed by 4 bases and J by 0 bases, leaving 24 bases between them. Germline CDR1 and CDR2: SEHNR and FQNEAQ (reference sequence).

The gene calls are TRBV7-9 and TRBJ2-2; the match to TRBD1 covers 9 bases. V dropped 1 base and J dropped 5; count of bases not matched to a gene: 5. Germline V lookup: CDR1 SEHNR, CDR2 FQNEAQ (reference sequence). This CDR3 region has 16 residues. The chain's CDR3 is CASSLGPGQGTGELFF. The CDR3 DNA sequence: TGTGCCAGCAGCTTAGGCCCCGGACAGGGGACCGGGGAGCTGTTTTTT.

J is TRBJ2-3 and V is TRBV7-9; D is undetermined. Trimming pared 5 bases from V and 6 bases from J, leaving 15 bases between. The length of the CDR3 is 14 residues. In germline, CDR1 is SEHNR, CDR2 FQNEAQ (reference sequence). Here the CDR3 DNA reads TGTGCCAGCAGCCCTCCGGACCATGTCGATACGCAGTATTTT. This gives the protein CASSPPDHVDTQYF.

This chain joins TRBV7-3 and TRBJ1-2; unclear D gene. Germline V gene data show CDR1 as SGHTA and CDR2 as FQGTGA. The V gene lost 3 bases and the J gene lost 4 bases, with 21 bases spanning the gap. This CDR3 spans 17 amino acids. CDR3 sequence: CASSFQPLRLGGYGYTF. The CDR3 nucleotides are TGTGCCAGCAGCTTCCAGCCTTTGAGGCTTGGTGGCTATGGCTACACCTTC. Complete variable domain (other parts from reference TRBV7-3 and TRBJ1-2): GAGVSQTPSNKVTEKGKYVELRCDPISGHTALYWYRQSLGQGPEFLIYFQGTGAADDSGLPNDRFFAVRPEGSVSTLKIQRTERGDSAVYLCASSFQPLRLGGYGYTFGSGTRLTVV.

The rearrangement uses TRBV29-1 and TRBJ2-5, with 9 bases identical to TRBD2. The CDR3 extends over 15 amino acids. Germline CDR1 SQVTM, CDR2 ANQGSEA. The V gene end was trimmed by 8 bases and the J gene end by 2 bases; junction bases not matched to a gene: 12. The CDR3 sequence is CSHTLSGGFQETQYF. In DNA form, the CDR3 reads TGCAGCCACACCCTTAGCGGGGGATTTCAAGAGACCCAGTACTTC.

The chain has TRBV6-6 and TRBJ1-1, with 8 positions matching TRBD1. V shed 11 bases, J shed 2 bases, and the junction held 7 bases outside the gene matches. CDR3 length: 13 residues. Germline V gene sequence: CDR1 MNHNY, CDR2 SVGAGI (reference sequence). CDR3 residues: CAGDRGRNTEAFF. CDR3 DNA: TGTGCCGGCGACAGGGGCCGCAACACTGAAGCTTTCTTT.

Remarks on this clonotype: At one of its ends the junction is not consistent with the germline gene, which may arise from a read error. The genes are TRBV12-3 or TRBV12-4 and TRBJ2-7; 9 bases are shared with TRBD1. The CDR3 contains 15 residues. CDR3 DNA sequence: TGTGACAGCACCCCGAACGGGACAGGGTTTTACGAGCAGTACTTC. Its protein product is CDSTPNGTGFYEQYF.

The V call is TRBV6-1, the J call TRBJ1-2; no firm D call. The germline gives CDR1 MNHNS, CDR2 SASEGT. Trimming removed 0 bases at V and 4 bases at J, with 9 bases between. CDR3 length equals 14 residues. The CDR3 loop reads CASSEARQLYGYTF. The CDR3 bases are TGTGCCAGCAGTGAAGCGCGGCAGCTCTATGGCTACACCTTC.

This clonotype was found a few times. The chain has TRBV7-2 and TRBJ1-5, with D hard to call. The CDR3 length is 13 residues. The germline V gene encodes CDR1 SGHTA and CDR2 FQGNSA. The V and J ends lost 4 bases and 6 bases respectively, with 10 bases between them. The CDR3 region has the DNA TGTGCCAGCAGCTCCTCCGGGATTCAGCCCCAGCATTTT. This gives the protein CASSSSGIQPQHF.